This TCR beta chain was captured by sequencing in a study of cytomegalovirus exposure and HLA in healthy donors. Healthy bone marrow donors made up the donor group. The PCR ran on 60 Vbeta and 13 Jbeta primers. Sequencing used immunoSEQ multiplex PCR; TCRdb keeps in-frame clones, though not all of them. The repertoire holds about 190,000 clones, with around 79% as singletons. The CDR3 spans 13 residues. V was cut by 4 bases and J by 4 bases, with 8 bases left in between. Germline values: CDR1 SGHVS, CDR2 FNYEAQ. Sequencing used PBMCs. The clonotype originates from a woman under 30 in good health and CMV-seronegative. The chain joins TRBV7-6 to TRBJ2-1, with D possibly TRBD1 on 6 matching bases. The CDR3 bases are TGTGCCAGCAGCTCAGGACAGTACAATGAGCAGTTCTTC. It is translated as CASSSGQYNEQFF.